This T cell receptor beta chain was captured by sequencing in a study of CD8+CD57+ T cells in acquired aplastic anemia. The CDR3 runs 17 residues. Per the germline V gene, CDR1 is MNHEY and CDR2 is SMNVEV (reference sequence). After removal of 6 bases from V and 0 bases from J, the junction contained 7 bases not matched to a gene. Profiling that covered TCR beta VDJ and CDR3 relied on genomic DNA as its template. TCRdb itself ran the reads through MiXCR, one entry per CDR3 protein. The sample lists about 70,000 distinct CDR3 sequences, approximately 54% seen once, with around 8.8% in the top ten. Sequenced input: sorted CD4+, CD8+, or CD8+CD57+ T cells (not recorded which) from PBMCs. V and J are TRBV27 and TRBJ2-1, with 11 bases lining up with TRBD2. The receptor comes from a human donor in good health, serving as a control. The CDR3 DNA is TGTGCCAGCAGGGTAGCGGGAGGGACGTACTCCTACAATGAGCAGTTCTTC. It yields the protein CASRVAGGTYSYNEQFF.